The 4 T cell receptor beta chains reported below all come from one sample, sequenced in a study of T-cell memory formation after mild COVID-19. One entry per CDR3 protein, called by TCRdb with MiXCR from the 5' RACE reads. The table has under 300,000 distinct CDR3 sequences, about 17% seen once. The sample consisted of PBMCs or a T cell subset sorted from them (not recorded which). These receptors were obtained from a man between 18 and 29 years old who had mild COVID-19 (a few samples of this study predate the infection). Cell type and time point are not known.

The CDR3, as DNA: TGTGCCAGCAGCTTGGGATTCCCAAATTCACCCCTCCACTTT. It is translated as CASSLGFPNSPLHF. The J gene is TRBJ1-6, the V gene TRBV7-3; D remains unclear. The CDR3 is 14 amino acids. Germline CDR1 reads SGHTA; CDR2 reads FQGTGA. V lost 3 bases, J lost 7 bases, and 10 bases lay in between.

CDR3 in amino acids: CASSLAVLGTGELFF. DNA for the CDR3: TGTGCCAGCAGCTTAGCTGTATTGGGCACCGGGGAGCTGTTTTTT. The chain recombines TRBV7-2 with TRBJ2-2; D gene uncertain. V was clipped by 0 bases and J by 4 bases, with 9 bases between them. CDR1 is SGHTA, CDR2 FQGNSA, per germline. The CDR3 runs 15 residues.

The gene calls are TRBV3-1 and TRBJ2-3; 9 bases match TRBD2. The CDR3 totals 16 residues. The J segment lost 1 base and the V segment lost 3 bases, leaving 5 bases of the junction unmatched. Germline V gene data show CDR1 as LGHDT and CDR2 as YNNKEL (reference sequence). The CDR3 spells CASSHRAGGRTDTQYF. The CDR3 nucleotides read TGTGCCAGCAGCCACCGAGCGGGGGGCCGCACAGATACGCAGTATTTT.

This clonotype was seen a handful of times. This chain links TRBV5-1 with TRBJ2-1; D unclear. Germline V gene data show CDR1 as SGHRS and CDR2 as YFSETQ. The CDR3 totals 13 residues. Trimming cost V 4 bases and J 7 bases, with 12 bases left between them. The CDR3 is CASSPNEGNEQFF. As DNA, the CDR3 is TGCGCCAGCAGCCCTAATGAAGGGAATGAGCAGTTCTTC. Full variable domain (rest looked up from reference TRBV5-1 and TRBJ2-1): KAGVTQTPRYLIKTRGQQVTLSCSPISGHRSVSWYQQTPGQGLQFLFEYFSETQRNKGNFPGRFSGRQFSNSRSEMNVSTLELGDSALYLCASSPNEGNEQFFGPGTRLTVL.